What follows are 2 T cell receptor beta chains derived from one specimen sequenced in a study of blood T cell repertoires in COVID-19. Sequencing was performed with immunoSEQ multiplex PCR; in TCRdb, only in-frame clones are kept and a portion is missing. The data show nearly 350,000 clones, with over 70% seen just once and around 6% held by the top ten. Sequenced sample: peripheral blood. These receptors were obtained from a woman in her forties or fifties with COVID-19, enrolled during active disease.

This clone was counted between two and nine times. The chain uses TRBV24-1 and TRBJ1-5; D is perhaps TRBD1 (5 bases). The V gene lost 5 bases and the J gene lost 5 bases, with 9 bases spanning the gap. Per the germline V gene, CDR1 is KGHDR and CDR2 is SFDVKD. CDR3 size: 13 residues. The CDR3 DNA reads as TGTGCCACCAGTGGCCAGGGATATCAGCCCCAGCATTTT. Translating it yields CATSGQGYQPQHF.

This clone was found once. Other nucleotide sequences in the sample specify the same CDR3. The gene calls are TRBV12-3 or TRBV12-4 and TRBJ2-7; TRBD2 might be the D (5 bases). The CDR3 is made up of 13 amino acids. Trimming shortened V by 1 base and J by 2 bases, and 6 bases separated the two germline ends. The CDR3: CASSLVLAYEQYF. The CDR3 region has the DNA TGTGCCAGCAGTTTAGTACTAGCCTACGAGCAGTACTTC.